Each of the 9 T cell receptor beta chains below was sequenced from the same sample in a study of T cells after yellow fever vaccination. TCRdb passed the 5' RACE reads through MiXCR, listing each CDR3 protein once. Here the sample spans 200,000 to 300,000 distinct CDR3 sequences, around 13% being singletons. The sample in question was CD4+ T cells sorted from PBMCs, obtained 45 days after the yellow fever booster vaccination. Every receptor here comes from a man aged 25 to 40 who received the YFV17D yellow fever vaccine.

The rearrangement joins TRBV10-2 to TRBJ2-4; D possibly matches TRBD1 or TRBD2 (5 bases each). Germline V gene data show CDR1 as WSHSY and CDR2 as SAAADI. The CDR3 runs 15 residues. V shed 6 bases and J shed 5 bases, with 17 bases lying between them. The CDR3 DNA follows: TGCGCCAGCAGGAATGTAGGTCTGGGGGAAAACATTCAGTACTTC. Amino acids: CASRNVGLGENIQYF.

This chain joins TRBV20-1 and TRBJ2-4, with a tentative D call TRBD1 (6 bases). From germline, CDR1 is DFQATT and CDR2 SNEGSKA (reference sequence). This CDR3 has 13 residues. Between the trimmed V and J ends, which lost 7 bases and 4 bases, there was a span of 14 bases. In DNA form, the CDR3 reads TGCAGTGTCGTGTGGCAGGGGAAAAACATTCAGTACTTC. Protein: CSVVWQGKNIQYF.

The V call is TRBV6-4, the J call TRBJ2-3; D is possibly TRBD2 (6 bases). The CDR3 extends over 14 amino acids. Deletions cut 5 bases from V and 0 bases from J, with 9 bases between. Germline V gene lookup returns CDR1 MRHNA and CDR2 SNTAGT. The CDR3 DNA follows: TGTGCCAGCAGTAAAAGCGGGAGCACAGATACGCAGTATTTT. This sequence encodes CASSKSGSTDTQYF.

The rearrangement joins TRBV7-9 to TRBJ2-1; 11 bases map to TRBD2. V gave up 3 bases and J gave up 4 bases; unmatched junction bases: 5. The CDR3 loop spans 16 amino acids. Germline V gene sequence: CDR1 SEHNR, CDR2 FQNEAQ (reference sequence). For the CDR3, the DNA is TGTGCCAGCAGCTTCTTAGCGGGAGGGGGATACAATGAGCAGTTCTTC. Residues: CASSFLAGGGYNEQFF.

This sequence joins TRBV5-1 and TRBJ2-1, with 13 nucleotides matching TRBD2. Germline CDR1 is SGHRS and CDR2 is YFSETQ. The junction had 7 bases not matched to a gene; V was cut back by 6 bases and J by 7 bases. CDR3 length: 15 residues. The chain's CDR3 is CASTPGLAGSNEQFF. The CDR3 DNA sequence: TGCGCCAGCACCCCGGGACTAGCGGGATCAAATGAGCAGTTCTTC.

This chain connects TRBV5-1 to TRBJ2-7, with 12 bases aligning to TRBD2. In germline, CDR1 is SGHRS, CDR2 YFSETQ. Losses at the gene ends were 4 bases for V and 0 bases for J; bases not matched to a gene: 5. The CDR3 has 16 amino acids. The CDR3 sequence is CASSLGGLAGSYEQYF. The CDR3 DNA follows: TGCGCCAGCAGCCTAGGGGGACTAGCGGGCTCCTACGAGCAGTACTTC.

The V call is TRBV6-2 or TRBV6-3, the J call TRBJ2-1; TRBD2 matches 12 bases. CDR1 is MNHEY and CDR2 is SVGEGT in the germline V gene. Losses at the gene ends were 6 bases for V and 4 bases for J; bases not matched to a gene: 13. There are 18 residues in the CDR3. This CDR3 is CASRGTSGPMRSYNEQFF. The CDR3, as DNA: TGTGCCAGCAGAGGGACTAGCGGGCCCATGCGGTCGTACAATGAGCAGTTCTTC.

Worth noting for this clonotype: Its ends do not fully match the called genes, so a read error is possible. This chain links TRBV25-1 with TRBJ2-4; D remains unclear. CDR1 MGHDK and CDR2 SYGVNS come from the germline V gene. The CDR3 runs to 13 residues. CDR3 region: CASSLDTPNTQYF. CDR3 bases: TGTGCCAGCAGTTTAGACACCCCAAACACTCAGTACTTC. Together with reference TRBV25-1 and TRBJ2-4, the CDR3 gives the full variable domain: EADIYQTPRYLVIGTGKKITLECSQTMGHDKMYWYQQDPGMELHLIHYSYGVNSTEKGDLSSESTVSRIRTEHFPLTLESARPSHTSQYLCASSLDTPNTQYFGAGTRLSVL.

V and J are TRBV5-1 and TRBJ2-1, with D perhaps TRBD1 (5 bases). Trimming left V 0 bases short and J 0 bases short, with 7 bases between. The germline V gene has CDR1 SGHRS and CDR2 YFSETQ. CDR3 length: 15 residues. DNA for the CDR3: TGCGCCAGCAGCTTGGACGGACACTCCTACAATGAGCAGTTCTTC. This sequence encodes CASSLDGHSYNEQFF.